One and the same sample provided the 20 T cell receptor beta chains below, sequenced in a study of cytomegalovirus exposure and HLA in healthy donors. Researchers ran the PCR with 60 Vbeta and 13 Jbeta primers. The protocol was immunoSEQ multiplex PCR, while the TCRdb copy is restricted to in-frame clones and leaves out a portion. The sample includes approximately 160,000 clones, approximately 80% seen only once; the top ten take approximately 6%. Sequenced: PBMCs. These receptors all come from a man aged 25 to 40 in good health and CMV-seropositive.

The genes are TRBV7-6 and TRBJ2-5; perhaps TRBD2 as D (6 bases). The J call may be mistaken, given a closer DNA end match to TRBJ2-7. From germline, CDR1 is SGHVS and CDR2 FNYEAQ. The CDR3 sequence is 14 residues long. CDR3 nucleotides: TGTGCCAGCAGCCTGACCGGGACTCCGAACGAGCAGTACTTC. Translating it yields CASSLTGTPNEQYF.

V is TRBV28 and J is TRBJ2-3; D possibly corresponds to TRBD2 (6 bases). Trimming took 9 bases from V and 2 from J, leaving 18 bases between them. The CDR3 length is 15 residues. Germline V gives CDR1 MDHEN, CDR2 SYDVKM. CDR3 in amino acids: CASGGDRYVTDTQYF. The CDR3 nucleotides are TGTGCCAGTGGCGGGGACCGGTACGTCACAGATACGCAGTATTTT. The complete variable domain, with remaining parts taken from reference TRBV28 and TRBJ2-3, reads DVKVTQSSRYLVKRTGEKVFLECVQDMDHENMFWYRQDPGLGLRLIYFSYDVKMKEKGDIPEGYSVSREKKERFSLILESASTNQTSMYLCASGGDRYVTDTQYFGPGTRLTVL.

This chain joins TRBV4-3 and TRBJ2-6, with D possibly being TRBD2 (5 bases). Looked up from germline, CDR1 is LGHNA and CDR2 is YSLEER. CDR3 length equals 14 residues. With 0 bases removed from V and 15 bases from J, the gap between germline ends came to 15 bases. CDR3 amino acids: CASSQESGVGGLTF. CDR3 sequence (DNA): TGCGCCAGCAGCCAAGAGTCCGGGGTTGGCGGCCTGACTTTC.

The chain uses TRBV7-7 and TRBJ2-5; 16 bases are a match to TRBD2. V dropped 3 bases and J dropped 7; count of bases not matched to a gene: 5. This CDR3 spans 16 amino acids. Germline CDR1 reads SSHAT; CDR2 reads FNYEAQ (reference sequence). CDR3 in DNA: TGTGCCAGCAGCTTGGGACTAGCGGGAGGGCCTGGGACCCAGTACTTC. Translating gives CASSLGLAGGPGTQYF.

This chain uses TRBV6-1 with TRBJ1-3, with TRBD1 identical over 9 bases. Losses at the gene ends were 5 bases for V and 2 bases for J; bases not matched to a gene: 1. The germline V gene encodes CDR1 MNHNS and CDR2 SASEGT. The CDR3 runs 14 residues. For the CDR3, the DNA is TGTGCCAGCAGTACAGGGGGCACTGGAAACACCATATATTTT. It codes for CASSTGGTGNTIYF.

This clone showed up just a few times. V and J are TRBV11-2 and TRBJ2-7, with 12 bases that match TRBD1. The CDR3 runs to 15 residues. V was pared by 3 bases and J by 7 bases, with 7 bases of the junction left unmatched. Germline V lookup: CDR1 SGHAT, CDR2 FQNNGV. CDR3 DNA: TGTGCCAGCAGCTTCGCGGGACAGGGGGCTGGAGAGCAGTACTTC. Protein product: CASSFAGQGAGEQYF.

This clone was seen just once. The DNA of the CDR3 is TGCGCCAGCAGCTTGCAGCCCCTCGGAGGTACCGGGGAGCTGTTTTTT. The encoded protein is CASSLQPLGGTGELFF. V gene TRBV5-1 combines with J gene TRBJ2-2; TRBD2 is a possible D gene (5 bases). CDR3 length: 16 residues. Trimming left V 1 base short and J 5 bases short, with 15 bases between. Germline lookup yields CDR1 SGHRS and CDR2 YFSETQ.

The V gene is TRBV29-1, the J gene TRBJ1-2; 8 positions match TRBD1. In germline, CDR1 is SQVTM, CDR2 ANQGSEA. After removal of 6 bases from V and 4 bases from J, the junction contained 10 bases not matched to a gene. CDR3 length equals 14 residues. The CDR3 region has the DNA TGCAGCGTCACCACTCAGGGGGCCGGCTATGGCTACACCTTC. Protein sequence: CSVTTQGAGYGYTF.

The chain recombines TRBV27 with TRBJ1-1, with D hard to call. Trimming left V 2 bases short and J 4 bases short, with 17 bases between. This CDR3 is built from 16 residues. The germline CDR1 and CDR2 sequences are MNHEY and SMNVEV (reference sequence). CDR3 nucleotides: TGTGCCAGCAGTTTAGAGGGCCCCCTCAGCGGCACTGAAGCTTTCTTT. Its protein is CASSLEGPLSGTEAFF.

This chain connects TRBV9 to TRBJ2-7; TRBD1 agrees at 8 bases. TRBJ2-1 explains the end of the DNA better; the J call may be wrong. The germline V gene encodes CDR1 SGDLS and CDR2 YYNGEE. This CDR3 is built from 15 residues. CDR3 DNA sequence: TGTGCCAGCAGCGTGGGGGGACAGGCCCACAATGAGCAGTTCTTC. It specifies CASSVGGQAHNEQFF.

The chain combines TRBV27 with TRBJ1-6, with D hard to call. Trimming stripped 4 bases from V and 0 bases from J, with 10 bases between. Germline V CDR1 and CDR2: MNHEY, SMNVEV (reference sequence). The CDR3 is 16 amino acids. CDR3 bases: TGTGCCAGCAGTTGGAGCACCGGCTCCTATAATTCACCCCTCCACTTT. It translates to CASSWSTGSYNSPLHF.

V is TRBV28 and J is TRBJ2-3; 9 bases match TRBD1. V lost 6 bases and J lost 6; bases outside the gene matches: 4. Germline V gene lookup returns CDR1 MDHEN and CDR2 SYDVKM. The CDR3 contains 13 residues. DNA for the CDR3: TGTGCCAGCAGGGGACAGGGCCCGGATACGCAGTATTTT. As protein: CASRGQGPDTQYF.

This chain's CDR3 is CASSLGPGGPYEQYF. The CDR3 DNA follows: TGTGCCAGCAGCTTAGGGCCAGGGGGACCCTACGAGCAGTACTTC. J is TRBJ2-7 and V is TRBV11-2; 7 nucleotides match TRBD1. The CDR3 extends over 15 amino acids. The V and J ends lost 1 base and 2 bases, in that order; junction bases with no gene match: 5. The V gene's germline CDR1 is SGHAT and CDR2 FQNNGV.

This chain links TRBV5-6 with TRBJ1-1; a possible D gene is TRBD1 (5 bases). V was pared by 4 bases and J by 1 base, with 11 bases between. CDR3 size: 14 residues. The germline V gene has CDR1 SGHDT and CDR2 YYEEEE. CDR3 sequence: CASSPGTANTEAFF. The CDR3 DNA sequence: TGTGCCAGCAGCCCCGGGACTGCGAACACTGAAGCTTTCTTT.

The genes are TRBV11-2 and TRBJ1-1; D might be TRBD1 (6 bases). Trimming took 5 bases from V and 1 from J, leaving 8 bases between them. The CDR3 spans 13 residues. Germline V gene lookup returns CDR1 SGHAT and CDR2 FQNNGV. CDR3 protein: CASSRTENTEAFF. The CDR3 DNA is TGTGCCAGCAGCCGGACAGAGAACACTGAAGCTTTCTTT.

The rearrangement links TRBV6-1 to TRBJ1-3; 7 nucleotides agree with TRBD1. J lost 4 bases, V lost 5 bases, and 5 bases had no gene match. CDR3 length: 14 residues. Looked up from germline, CDR1 is MNHNS and CDR2 is SASEGT. The CDR3: CASSPGDSGNTIYF. The CDR3 DNA sequence: TGTGCCAGCAGTCCCGGGGACAGCGGAAACACCATATATTTT.

In this sample, this clone turned up a few times. The rearrangement uses TRBV6-1 and TRBJ1-5, with 8 bases fitting TRBD1. After removal of 8 bases from V and 6 bases from J, the junction contained 6 bases not matched to a gene. The germline V gene encodes CDR1 MNHNS and CDR2 SASEGT. The CDR3 is 13 amino acids. The CDR3 DNA reads as TGTGCCAGCTTGGACAGGGAGGGTCAGCCCCAGCATTTT. This sequence encodes CASLDREGQPQHF.

This chain joins TRBV30 and TRBJ1-2; TRBD1 agrees at 7 bases. Germline values: CDR1 GTSNPN, CDR2 SVGIG (reference sequence). After removal of 5 bases from V and 8 bases from J, the junction contained 8 bases not matched to a gene. The CDR3 has 12 amino acids. Here the CDR3 DNA reads TGTGCCTGGCGACAGGGCGGTCGGGGCTACACCTTC. This encodes CAWRQGGRGYTF. Based on the CDR3 plus reference TRBV30 and TRBJ1-2, the full variable domain is SQTIHQWPATLVQPVGSPLSLECTVEGTSNPNLYWYRQAAGRGLQLLFYSVGIGQISSEVPQNLSASRPQDRQFILSSKKLLLSDSGFYLCAWRQGGRGYTFGSGTRLTVV.

This clone has just one count. This rearrangement joins TRBV6-6 to TRBJ1-3; no definite D call. This CDR3 contains 16 residues. CDR1 MNHNY and CDR2 SVGAGI come from the germline V gene (reference sequence). Trimming removed 0 bases from V and 0 bases from J, with 9 bases in between. The CDR3, as DNA: TGTGCCAGCAGTTACTCGCAACACCGCTCTGGAAACACCATATATTTT. This gives the protein CASSYSQHRSGNTIYF.

The rearrangement joins TRBV29-1 to TRBJ1-1; tentative D call: TRBD1 (6 bases). Trimming took 5 bases from V and 3 from J, leaving 10 bases between them. Germline loops: CDR1 SQVTM, CDR2 ANQGSEA. The CDR3 extends over 12 amino acids. Here the CDR3 reads CSVYRDYTEAFF. CDR3 coding DNA: TGCAGCGTTTACAGGGATTACACTGAAGCTTTCTTT. The full variable domain, in which reference TRBV29-1 and TRBJ1-1 provide the parts outside the CDR3, is SAVISQKPSRDICQRGTSLTIQCQVDSQVTMMFWYRQQPGQSLTLIATANQGSEATYESGFVIDKFPISRPNLTFSTLTVSNMSPEDSSIYLCSVYRDYTEAFFGQGTRLTVV.